The 2 T cell receptor beta chains below come from one sample, sequenced in a study of blood T cells in healthy people across ages. PCR was performed a second time for roughly 7 to 12 cycles using a sample-barcoded 5' primer and a J-beta primer mix. TCRdb passed the 5' RACE reads through MiXCR, listing each CDR3 protein once. The table shows hundreds of thousands of distinct CDR3 sequences, with roughly 56% occurring only once. The sample was blood. These receptors all stem from a man aged 35-49 years in good health.

The chain has TRBV20-1 and TRBJ2-7, with D uncertain. The germline CDR1 and CDR2 sequences are DFQATT and SNEGSKA (reference sequence). Trimming removed 1 base from V and 4 bases from J, with 17 bases in between. This CDR3 is 15 amino acids long. The CDR3 spells CSARGRDTADYEQYF. The CDR3 region has the DNA TGCAGTGCTAGAGGAAGGGATACGGCGGATTACGAGCAGTACTTC.

J is TRBJ2-5 and V is TRBV5-1; D may be TRBD1 or TRBD2 (5 bases each). The CDR3 totals 14 residues. Germline CDR1 is SGHRS and CDR2 is YFSETQ. Trimming removed 1 base from V and 5 bases from J, with 12 bases in between. The CDR3 nucleotides read TGCGCCAGCAGCTTGTCCGGGACCAGCGAGACCCAGTACTTC. It encodes CASSLSGTSETQYF.